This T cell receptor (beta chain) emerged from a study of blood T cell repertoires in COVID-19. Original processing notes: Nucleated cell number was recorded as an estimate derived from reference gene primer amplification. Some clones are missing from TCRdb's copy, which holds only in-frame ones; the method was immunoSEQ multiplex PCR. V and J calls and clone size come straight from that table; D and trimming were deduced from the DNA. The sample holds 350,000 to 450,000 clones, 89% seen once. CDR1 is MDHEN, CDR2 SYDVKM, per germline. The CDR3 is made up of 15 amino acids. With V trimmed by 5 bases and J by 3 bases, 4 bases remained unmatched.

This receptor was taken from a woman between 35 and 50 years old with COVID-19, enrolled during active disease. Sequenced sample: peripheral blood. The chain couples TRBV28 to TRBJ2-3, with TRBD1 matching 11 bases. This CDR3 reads CASSVGQGVTDTQYF. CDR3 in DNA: TGTGCCAGCAGTGTGGGACAGGGGGTGACAGATACGCAGTATTTT.